The clone carrying this T cell receptor (beta chain) was detected ten times or more. Its antigen is unknown. The time point is: persistent/refractory GD, antithyroid drugs over 5 years with positive TRAb. The TCR library was prepared using RNA isolated from PBMCs. American Thyroid Association guidelines defined Graves' disease diagnosis. Collection of peripheral blood (nine milliliters) was done using EDTA tubes. The CDR3 runs 18 residues. V was cut by 1 base and J by 0 bases, with 16 bases left in between. CDR1 and CDR2 (germline): SQVTM, ANQGSEA. The record originates from a study of regulatory T cells in long-lasting Graves disease. Study findings and constraints: Newly diagnosed patients shared 850 to 1,000 public clonotypes; persistent patients shared some 2,600.

With iRepertoire HTBI primers and Arm-PCR of CDR3 regions, TCR beta libraries were built. TCRdb re-called the multiplex PCR reads with MiXCR, one entry per CDR3 protein. The sample includes 350,000 to 450,000 distinct CDR3 sequences, roughly 21% of them seen just once. The chain links TRBV29-1 to TRBJ2-6; D might be TRBD2 (6 bases). Sequenced here: peripheral blood mononuclear cells (PBMCs), sampled when the disease was refractory, from a patient treated with antithyroid drugs. This clonotype was sampled from a female donor with Graves disease. The CDR3 region is CSVEVGPGSASGANVLTF. The DNA of the CDR3 is TGCAGCGTTGAAGTTGGGCCCGGGAGCGCCTCTGGGGCCAACGTCCTGACTTTC.